This entry describes one TCR beta chain. Its antigen is unknown. The CDR3 is 13 residues long. Trimming removed 3 bases from V and 3 bases from J, with 9 bases in between. Germline CDR1 reads SQVTM; CDR2 reads ANQGSEA. To make TCR beta libraries, researchers used iRepertoire HTBI primers and Arm-PCR of CDR3 regions. TCRdb re-called the multiplex PCR reads through MiXCR, storing one row per CDR3 protein. Among fewer than 350,000 distinct CDR3 sequences, about a sixth were seen once, and the ten largest hold about 40%. This entry comes from a study of regulatory T cells in long-lasting Graves disease. The study, taken as a whole, reports: The number of shared public clonotypes was higher in persistent patients (about 2,700) than new patients (966).

Time point of the sample: newly diagnosed GD, antithyroid drugs for less than 3 months. Isolated PBMC RNA provided the starting material for the TCR library. The input for sequencing was peripheral blood mononuclear cells (PBMCs), taken at new diagnosis, from a patient treated with antithyroid drugs. The receptor was derived from a female donor with Graves disease. V and J are TRBV29-1 and TRBJ1-5; no firm D call. CDR3: CSVEPGYNQPQHF. The CDR3 nucleotides read TGCAGCGTTGAGCCCGGGTACAATCAGCCCCAGCATTTT.